This entry lists 11 T cell receptor beta chains sequenced from one sample in a study of STAT3 mutations in large granular lymphocyte leukemia. The method was immunoSEQ multiplex PCR; TCRdb's version includes in-frame clones alone and lacks a portion of them. Among over 1,500 clones listed, around 60% were seen once. These receptors' antigens are unknown. Whole-study findings and limits: At least one immunodominant TCR beta clonotype appeared in every T-cell large granular lymphocyte leukemia patient.

The sample was peripheral blood mononuclear cells. The receptors derive from a man aged 55 to 69 with T-cell large granular lymphocyte leukemia. Some clones in this sample may be carry-over from other donors' samples.

The rearrangement uses TRBV9 and TRBJ2-7; D tentatively reads TRBD1 or TRBD2 (6 bases each). Germline CDR1 is SGDLS and CDR2 is YYNGEE. The CDR3 is 14 residues long. Trimming removed 3 bases at V and 4 bases at J, with 14 bases between. As DNA, the CDR3 is TGTGCCAGCAGCGCCGCGGGGACAAATTACGAGCAGTACTTC. Translation gives CASSAAGTNYEQYF.

The chain employs TRBV13 and TRBJ1-3; D is uncertain. The germline V gene has CDR1 PRHDT and CDR2 FYEKMQ (reference sequence). The CDR3 runs to 16 residues. The germline V and J ends were trimmed by 4 bases and 4 bases, with 17 bases remaining between them. CDR3 bases: TGTGCCAGCAGCTCTAACAATCAAAGGAAGGGAAACACCATATATTTT. Protein product: CASSSNNQRKGNTIYF.

CDR3 sequence reads: CASSGSGPGYGYTF. The CDR3 region has the DNA TGTGCCAGCAGTGGCTCTGGACCCGGCTATGGCTACACCTTC. V usage is TRBV25-1 and J usage is TRBJ1-2, with D hard to call. Trimming took off 4 bases at V and 4 bases at J, with 13 bases between the two ends. Germline V lookup: CDR1 MGHDK, CDR2 SYGVNS. This CDR3 comprises 14 residues.

The rearrangement joins TRBV5-1 to TRBJ2-2; either TRBD1 or TRBD2 may fit D (7 bases each). This CDR3 has 15 residues. Trimming removed 0 bases from V and 6 bases from J, with 12 bases in between. Germline V CDR1 and CDR2: SGHRS, YFSETQ. CDR3 sequence reads: CASSLVAGGAGELFF. The CDR3 region has the DNA TGCGCCAGCAGCTTGGTAGCAGGGGGGGCCGGGGAGCTGTTTTTT. Using reference TRBV5-1 and TRBJ2-2 for the parts outside the CDR3, the full variable domain is KAGVTQTPRYLIKTRGQQVTLSCSPISGHRSVSWYQQTPGQGLQFLFEYFSETQRNKGNFPGRFSGRQFSNSRSEMNVSTLELGDSALYLCASSLVAGGAGELFFGEGSRLTVL.

V gene TRBV30 combines with J gene TRBJ2-1; 10 bases line up with TRBD2. Germline CDR1 reads GTSNPN; CDR2 reads SVGIG (reference sequence). CDR3 length: 15 amino acids. The V gene end was trimmed by 2 bases and the J gene end by 11 bases; junction bases not matched to a gene: 12. CDR3 protein: CAWSMGGAGGPKQFF. CDR3 in DNA: TGTGCCTGGAGTATGGGGGGAGCGGGAGGGCCCAAGCAGTTCTTC. The full variable domain, in which reference TRBV30 and TRBJ2-1 provide the parts outside the CDR3, is SQTIHQWPATLVQPVGSPLSLECTVEGTSNPNLYWYRQAAGRGLQLLFYSVGIGQISSEVPQNLSASRPQDRQFILSSKKLLLSDSGFYLCAWSMGGAGGPKQFFGPGTRLTVL.

In nucleotides, the CDR3 is TGCGCCAGCAGAGCCTCCGTCGGACAGGGGGACAATGAGCAGTTCTTC. This sequence encodes CASRASVGQGDNEQFF. The chain combines TRBV5-1 with TRBJ2-1; 10 nucleotides align to TRBD1. Germline V gene lookup returns CDR1 SGHRS and CDR2 YFSETQ. The CDR3 spans 16 residues. The junction had 10 bases not matched to a gene; V was cut back by 5 bases and J by 5 bases.

In DNA form, the CDR3 reads TGTGCCAGCAGCTTAGTAGGTACTAGCGGGGAGACCCAGTACTTC. Its protein product is CASSLVGTSGETQYF. The chain recombines TRBV7-9 with TRBJ2-5, with TRBD2 matching 9 bases. From germline, CDR1 is SEHNR and CDR2 FQNEAQ (reference sequence). The V segment lost 1 base and the J segment 5 bases; nucleotides outside the gene matches: 5. CDR3 size: 15 residues.

In this sample, this clone turned up a few times. The V call is TRBV27, the J call TRBJ2-1, with D perhaps matching TRBD1 or TRBD2 (5 bases each). Trimming stripped 3 bases from V and 6 bases from J, with 12 bases between. The CDR3 sequence is 14 residues long. The germline V gene encodes CDR1 MNHEY and CDR2 SMNVEV (reference sequence). The CDR3 DNA is TGTGCCAGCAGTTTTTGGGGACCAGGCAATGAGCAGTTCTTC. The encoded protein is CASSFWGPGNEQFF.

The chain employs TRBV19 and TRBJ2-7, with D hard to call. With 2 bases removed from V and 4 bases from J, the gap between germline ends came to 12 bases. Germline loops: CDR1 LNHDA, CDR2 SQIVND (reference sequence). The CDR3 is made up of 14 amino acids. The CDR3 reads CASSIKGVEYEQYF. DNA of the CDR3: TGTGCCAGTAGTATAAAGGGCGTCGAATACGAGCAGTACTTC.

The rearrangement joins TRBV30 to TRBJ2-1; 7 bases map to TRBD2. The germline V gene encodes CDR1 GTSNPN and CDR2 SVGIG (reference sequence). CDR3 length: 15 residues. V gave up 2 bases and J gave up 2 bases; unmatched junction bases: 6. The CDR3 is CAWSHERGTYNEQFF. The CDR3 DNA sequence: TGTGCCTGGAGTCATGAGCGGGGCACCTACAATGAGCAGTTCTTC.

This clone has only a few counts. This chain uses TRBV27 with TRBJ2-1; 9 bases agree with TRBD2. The CDR3 runs 16 residues. After removal of 5 bases from V and 2 bases from J, the junction contained 7 bases not matched to a gene. CDR1 MNHEY and CDR2 SMNVEV come from the germline V gene (reference sequence). Here the CDR3 reads CASSRAGLAAYNEQFF. CDR3 nucleotide sequence: TGTGCCAGCAGTCGGGCGGGACTAGCTGCCTACAATGAGCAGTTCTTC.